This T cell receptor beta chain was sequenced during a study of T cell repertoires in cytomegalovirus infection (dated by TCRdb to between 2019 and 2020). With regard to the full study: Donor HLA type was relevant to the analysis, as public TCR beta signatures indicated carriage of CMV infection together with the matching HLA type. Points the paper makes about the study in general: The ex vivo response was dominated by HLA-C-restricted CMV-specific TCR beta clonotypes, which also provided the single most frequent clonotype in two of eight donors. Carriers of CMV infection plus the relevant HLA type were discriminated by the cumulative frequency of public TCR beta family members in the study cohort and in an independent approximately 340-donor cohort.

Only one count was recorded for this clonotype. Its cognate antigen has yet to be identified. This clone may be a read error of a much larger clone one base away. Sequenced on an Illumina HiSeq 1500. The public reads were reanalyzed by TCRdb: fastp trimming at Q25, MiXCR alignment, in-frame beta chains only. A single entry per CDR3 protein holds the most common genes and DNA from its merged rows. Across this sample there are a few hundred thousand distinct CDR3 sequences, with about a sixth seen only once. The ten largest clones capture around half of the sample. The cysteine opens and the phenylalanine closes a CDR3 of 15 amino acids. The kept DNA is CDR3 alone, 45 bases in frame from the first base. From the germline V gene, CDR1 is SGHTA and CDR2 is FQGNSA.

The receptor was isolated from a human donor in good health (CMV status not recorded). Some clones in this sample may be carry-over from other donors' samples. The sample taken for sequencing was CD8+ T cells from PBMCs. The sequence joins TRBV7-2 to TRBJ1-3, with 7 junctional bases fitting TRBD1. In nucleotides, the sequence is TGTGTCAGCAGTCCTCCGGGACAGCAAGGAAACACCATATATTTT. This translates into CVSSPPGQQGNTIYF.